This paragraph reports one TCR beta chain. This clone was seen only a few times. This receptor's antigen is unknown. No per-base quality is available; no much larger clone lies one base away. A single peripheral blood draw of around 100 mL on average was collected from each donor into heparinised tubes. A BD FACSAria II was used to sort naive, central memory, regulatory and stem cell-like memory CD4+ T cells with a panel that included CD45RO, CCR7, CD25, CD127, CD95 and CD27. All sorted populations exceeded 95% purity. PBMCs were separated immediately by Lymphoprep density gradient centrifugation and were stained directly, without being cultured. So that batch effects would be minimized, each experiment stained and sorted samples in pairs, pairing one healthy donor with one patient. The sample belongs to a study of beta chain features in type 1 diabetes (dated 2018 in TCRdb). With respect to the entire study: Mean age, gender distribution, total cell number and subset yield were not different between patients and healthy donors. A total of roughly 99,000,000 sorted cells were examined across all samples, and the number of cells per subset was strongly correlated with RNA yield. Naive and central memory subsets were obtained from all 30 or so donors, but regulatory and stem cell-like memory subsets were isolated from only 8 patients and about eight healthy donors. In the study, TCRB repertoires of sorted circulating CD4+ T cell subsets from recently diagnosed type 1 diabetes patients were compared with those of matched healthy donors. Study-level results and caveats: Shorter templates might have been favored by PCR, but patient and control samples were amplified and corrected together, so both groups would have been affected equally by any skew. Because small numbers of individuals were included in the HLA sub-analyses, any influence of HLA type on TCRB rearrangement was left unresolved. Because cDNA was sequenced instead of genomic DNA, activated cells with high expression could be over-represented, although the groups did not differ in activation or CD3 levels. Naive, central memory and regulatory TCRB repertoires appeared more similar among patients than among healthy donors. Fewer insertions and more nucleotide deletions at VDJ recombination sites were observed in patients with type 1 diabetes, implying thymic rearrangement abnormalities. In all four CD4+ subsets, TCRB CDR3 length was moderately but significantly shorter in type 1 diabetes patients.

Reading the germline V gene gives CDR1 SNHLY and CDR2 FYNNEI. Including cysteine and phenylalanine, the CDR3 has 14 amino acids. Solely the CDR3 DNA is kept, with 42 bases framed from the first base. The germline ends are 14 bases apart after V is trimmed by 8 bases and J by 4 bases. The entire amount of isolated RNA was reverse transcribed using the High Capacity cDNA Reverse Transcription Kit, so the sequenced TCRB transcripts were expressed ones. Naive, central memory and regulatory T cell samples underwent deep immunoSEQ sequencing, averaging about 3.57 million total reads per sample. Sorted cells were lysed in RLT buffer, and RNA was extracted using DNase-treated RNeasy Micro or Mini kits according to cell number. Each cell subset was processed on its own to prevent cross-contamination, while patient and healthy donor samples were processed together. The immunoSEQ multiplex PCR was used to amplify TCRB sequences from cDNA, generating 87-bp fragments that spanned the CDR3 region. Amplicons were sequenced on the Illumina HiSeq platform. Under the source paper's analysis protocol: PCR bias was corrected computationally using synthetic template baselines, and reads within Hamming distance 2 were collapsed, with unmergeable singletons discarded. By aligning reads against IMGT, V, D and J genes, CDR3 length, and insertions or deletions at six rearrangement sites were assigned. Within each subset, clonotype counts were normalized to the number of sorted cells before true diversity and Gini coefficients were calculated with the tcR R package. The overlap coefficient, calculated on TCRB nucleotide sequences, was used to measure repertoire sharing. In its TCRdb copy, this immuneACCESS table keeps in-frame sequences only and misses some clones. Where compared with another copy, unresolved V genes explain less than half of these, and the others have no known cause. V and J calls and clone size are given by that table; D and trimming were obtained from the DNA. This sample lists 85,000 to 110,000 clones; roughly 28% were detected once. Roughly 0.58% of the sample is in the top ten clones.

The sequencing sample was made of central memory CD4+ T cells from blood. The chain joins TRBV2 to TRBJ2-2; the best D guess is TRBD2, with 6 bases matching. The receptor was derived from a woman aged 18-29 years with type 1 diabetes. CDR3 reads: CASGTGAVTGELFF. In nucleotide form, the sequence is TGTGCCAGCGGAACGGGAGCGGTCACCGGGGAGCTGTTTTTT.